This TCR beta chain is from a study of blood T cell repertoires in COVID-19. Germline CDR1 SGHDT, CDR2 YYEEEE. The CDR3 consists of 15 residues. V lost 2 bases, J lost 1 base, and 11 bases lay in between. Methods used by the authors: Reference gene primer amplification gave nucleated cell count estimates. The protocol was immunoSEQ multiplex PCR, while the TCRdb copy is restricted to in-frame clones and leaves out a portion. Clone size and V and J calls were adopted from that table, with D and trimming inferred from the DNA. In the table there are roughly 130,000 clones, roughly nine tenths of which are singletons.

The origin of this receptor is a man between 60 and 75 years old with COVID-19, enrolled during active disease. The material sequenced was peripheral blood. This sequence joins TRBV5-6 and TRBJ2-3; the D gene is possibly TRBD2 (6 bases). The CDR3 DNA reads as TGTGCCAGCAGCTTAATAGGGGAGGGCACAGATACGCAGTATTTT. This gives the protein CASSLIGEGTDTQYF.